These 2 T cell receptor beta chains share one sample of origin, sequenced in a study of post-analysis software for immune sequencing data. Points from the study as a whole: Controls showed lower frequencies than patients for roughly five TRBV segments, and TRBV5-6, TRBV5-1 and TRBV20-1 were among these.

Every TCR beta cDNA library bore unique molecular identifiers. TCRdb re-called the PCR reads through MiXCR, storing one row per CDR3 protein. The sample has approximately 260,000 distinct CDR3 sequences, 30% to 45% seen once. Their cognate antigens are unknown. Sequenced material: blood. The origin of the receptors is a girl aged 10-17 years with multiple sclerosis.

In the case of this clonotype: A read error is possible here, since a much larger clone lies one base away. This chain joins TRBV7-9 and TRBJ2-1; 11 positions agree with TRBD2. V shed 5 bases and J 6 bases; nucleotides not matched to a gene: 6. Germline values: CDR1 SEHNR, CDR2 FQNEAQ (reference sequence). This CDR3 comprises 15 residues. CDR3 loop: CASSARLAGSNEQFF. In nucleotides, the CDR3 is TGTGCCAGCAGCGCTAGACTAGCGGGGAGCAATGAGCAGTTCTTC.

On this clonotype itself: A much larger clone sits a single nucleotide away, making a read error possible. This chain uses TRBV29-1 with TRBJ1-1, with D possibly being TRBD1 (5 bases). Looked up from germline, CDR1 is SQVTM and CDR2 is ANQGSEA. The CDR3 covers 11 residues. This chain's CDR3 is CNVEAPGTAFF. The CDR3 DNA reads as TGCAACGTTGAAGCTCCAGGGACCGCTTTCTTT.